The 2 T cell receptor beta chains below were found in one sample sequenced in a study of neoadjuvant nivolumab and ipilimumab in lung cancer. Libraries were prepared by immunoSEQ multiplex PCR; TCRdb keeps only in-frame clonotypes and omits some of them. The data contain about 3,300 clones, more than 70% of them singletons. Source: tumor tissue, taken after neoadjuvant nivolumab, alone or with ipilimumab, at or shortly before surgery. Receptors originate from an adult with non-small cell lung cancer.

V and J are TRBV12-5 and TRBJ2-7; D might be TRBD1 (6 bases). The CDR3 is 15 amino acids. From germline, CDR1 is LGHNT and CDR2 FRNRAP. Trimming left V 6 bases short and J 1 base short, with 16 bases between. CDR3 DNA: TGTGCTAGTGGGGACGGACAGCCGAATTCCTACGAGCAGTACTTC. It yields the protein CASGDGQPNSYEQYF.

The table lists this clone with a count of one. CDR3 coding DNA: TGTGCCAGCAGCTCGAGGGGGGGGGCCCCGAACACCGGGGAGCTGTTTTTT. This codes for CASSSRGGAPNTGELFF. V is TRBV7-9 and J is TRBJ2-2, with TRBD2 as a possible D gene (7 bases). Germline CDR1 reads SEHNR; CDR2 reads FQNEAQ (reference sequence). V lost 4 bases to trimming and J lost 0 bases, with 15 bases between them. This CDR3 is built from 17 residues.